Listed here are 22 T cell receptor beta chains from one sample, sequenced in a study of T cell repertoires in cytomegalovirus infection. TCRdb independently ran MiXCR on the reads; one entry per CDR3 protein. This sample has approximately 550,000 distinct CDR3 sequences; approximately 15% occur once, and the top ten carry approximately 24%. The sequencing input was CD8+ T cells from PBMCs. The receptors come from a human donor in good health (CMV status not recorded). Some clones in this sample may be carry-over from other donors' samples.

This clonotype was detected many times. The chain links TRBV7-8 to TRBJ2-7; 14 bases are a match to TRBD2. The length of the CDR3 is 15 residues. Germline V lookup: CDR1 SGHVS, CDR2 FQNEAQ. V shed 5 bases and J 5 bases; nucleotides not matched to a gene: 5. This chain's CDR3 is CASSETSGGVDEQYF. CDR3 coding DNA: TGTGCCAGCAGCGAGACTAGCGGGGGGGTAGACGAGCAGTACTTC.

For this clonotype: With a much larger clone just one base away, this may be a read error. The rearrangement joins TRBV5-6 to TRBJ2-7; 10 bases line up with TRBD2. The J segment lost 3 bases and the V segment lost 3 bases, leaving 6 bases of the junction unmatched. The CDR3 loop spans 15 amino acids. The germline CDR1 and CDR2 sequences are SGHDT and YYEEEE. CDR3 DNA: TGTGCCAGCAGCTCCGTACTAGCGGGGAACTACGAGCAGTACTTC. It encodes CASSSVLAGNYEQYF.

This clonotype was found many times. The gene calls are TRBV6-6 and TRBJ2-3; 10 bases agree with TRBD2. Trimming removed 0 bases from V and 2 bases from J; junction bases left unmatched: 2. This CDR3 spans 16 amino acids. Per germline, CDR1 MNHNY and CDR2 SVGAGI (reference sequence). This chain's CDR3 is CASSYSLAGDTDTQYF. The DNA for the CDR3 is TGTGCCAGCAGTTACTCCCTAGCGGGAGACACAGATACGCAGTATTTT.

This clonotype was counted many times. V usage is TRBV7-9 and J usage is TRBJ2-3; TRBD1 agrees at 7 bases. Germline V lookup: CDR1 SEHNR, CDR2 FQNEAQ (reference sequence). V lost 4 bases, J lost 4 bases, and 5 bases stayed unmatched. This CDR3 has 14 amino acids. The CDR3 loop is CASSSHRGADTQYF. The DNA of the CDR3 is TGTGCCAGCAGCTCGCACAGGGGTGCAGATACGCAGTATTTT.

This clonotype was recorded at least ten times. This chain joins TRBV11-2 and TRBJ2-1; the D is unclear. V was cut by 8 bases and J by 10 bases, with 12 bases left in between. Germline assignment: CDR1 SGHAT and CDR2 FQNNGV. The CDR3 runs 11 residues. The CDR3 DNA sequence: TGTGCCAGCGGATACGGAGAAGAGCAGTTCTTC. Protein sequence: CASGYGEEQFF.

In its sample, this clonotype was seen a few times. J is TRBJ2-7 and V is TRBV27; D ambiguous. Trimming removed 5 bases at V and 7 bases at J, with 18 bases between. CDR1 and CDR2 from the germline V gene are MNHEY and SMNVEV (reference sequence). This CDR3 is 14 amino acids long. The CDR3 DNA follows: TGTGCCAGCAGTAAGGGCAGTGTCCTTAAAGAGCAGTACTTC. It specifies CASSKGSVLKEQYF.

For this clonotype: This sequence may be a read error, since a much larger clone differs from it by one base. V is TRBV12-3 or TRBV12-4 and J is TRBJ1-2; the match to TRBD1 covers 9 bases. The CDR3 length is 14 residues. Trimming took 1 base from V and 8 from J; bases not matched to a gene: 5. CDR3 DNA sequence: TGTGCCAGCAGTTTAGTACAGGGGGCGCAGGGCTACACCTTC. This translates into CASSLVQGAQGYTF.

This chain joins TRBV7-9 and TRBJ1-2, with a possible D match to TRBD1 (6 bases). The CDR3 consists of 9 residues. CDR1 is SEHNR, CDR2 FQNEAQ, per germline (reference sequence). V lost 11 bases and J lost 8, with 9 bases in between. The CDR3 nucleotides read TGTGCCCCCGGGGGCGGCTACACCTTC. This gives the protein CAPGGGYTF.

The chain couples TRBV28 to TRBJ1-1; D remains unclear. Trimming removed 6 bases from V and 1 base from J, with 12 bases in between. Germline CDR1 is MDHEN and CDR2 is SYDVKM. The CDR3 is 14 residues long. The CDR3 sequence: CASSLVGSNTEAFF. DNA for the CDR3: TGTGCCAGCAGCCTCGTCGGTTCGAACACTGAAGCTTTCTTT.

This clonotype was seen more than once but under ten times. V and J are TRBV11-3 and TRBJ2-2; TRBD2 matches at 7 bases. The CDR3 runs to 16 residues. Germline CDR1 is SGHNT and CDR2 is YENEEA. V shed 5 bases, J shed 0 bases, and the junction held 6 bases outside the gene matches. CDR3: CASSPREGPNTGELFF. For the CDR3, the DNA is TGTGCCAGCAGCCCGAGGGAGGGCCCGAACACCGGGGAGCTGTTTTTT.

This clonotype appeared a few times. The chain has TRBV3-1 and TRBJ2-7; D gene unclear. CDR3 length equals 17 residues. Trimming removed 0 bases at V and 7 bases at J, with 22 bases between. From germline, CDR1 is LGHDT and CDR2 YNNKEL (reference sequence). The CDR3 nucleotides read TGTGCCAGCAGCCAAGATACCGAAGCTACAGTCCGTCGGGAGCAGTACTTC. Translation gives CASSQDTEATVRREQYF.

The chain links TRBV4-1 to TRBJ2-2; no reliable D call. CDR1 MGHRA and CDR2 YSYEKL come from the germline V gene. The CDR3 is 15 residues long. V was pared by 2 bases and J by 10 bases, with 17 bases between. The CDR3 loop reads CASSQSLAGGEELFF. The DNA for the CDR3 is TGCGCCAGCAGCCAATCCCTCGCAGGCGGCGAGGAGCTGTTTTTT.

There are a few counts of this clonotype. The chain recombines TRBV6-1 with TRBJ2-1; D remains ambiguous. Deletions cut 3 bases from V and 6 bases from J, with 12 bases between. Germline CDR1 MNHNS, CDR2 SASEGT. This CDR3 is built from 14 residues. This CDR3 is CASSDLGNRNEQFF. The CDR3 bases are TGTGCCAGCAGTGATCTTGGGAACCGCAATGAGCAGTTCTTC.

This clonotype has just a few counts. The J gene is TRBJ2-6, the V gene TRBV2; D possibly matches TRBD1 or TRBD2 (5 bases each). CDR3 length equals 16 residues. Trimming took 2 bases from V and 0 from J, leaving 8 bases between them. Germline V gene sequence: CDR1 SNHLY, CDR2 FYNNEI. The CDR3 DNA follows: TGTGCCAGCAGTGAATGGGGGATCTCTGGGGCCAACGTCCTGACTTTC. Translated: CASSEWGISGANVLTF.

The sample holds many counts of this clonotype. The CDR3 loop is CASSLTGGPRLSSGNTIYF. In DNA, the CDR3 is TGTGCCAGCAGTCTTACAGGGGGCCCTCGATTAAGCTCTGGAAACACCATATATTTT. The gene calls are TRBV12-3 or TRBV12-4 and TRBJ1-3, with 9 positions matching TRBD1. V dropped 5 bases and J dropped 0; count of bases not matched to a gene: 14. The CDR3 spans 19 residues.

This clonotype occurred many times. The V call is TRBV4-2, the J call TRBJ2-1; 16 bases agree with TRBD2. CDR3 length equals 19 residues. Trimming took 1 base from V and 9 from J; bases not matched to a gene: 12. CDR1 is LGHNA and CDR2 is YNFKEQ in the germline V gene. The CDR3 nucleotides read TGTGCCAGCAGCCAAGTCATAAGGGGGACTAGCGGGAGGGTGGTTGAGCAGTTCTTC. Encoded protein: CASSQVIRGTSGRVVEQFF.

This sequence joins TRBV9 and TRBJ2-6; no clear D. Germline V lookup: CDR1 SGDLS, CDR2 YYNGEE. With 3 bases removed from V and 0 bases from J, the gap between germline ends came to 7 bases. The CDR3 has 15 residues. The CDR3 sequence is CASSDRSSGANVLTF. CDR3 nucleotides: TGTGCCAGCAGCGACCGGTCCTCTGGGGCCAACGTCCTGACTTTC.

This clonotype has a handful of counts. The chain carries TRBV29-1 and TRBJ2-5; 10 bases match TRBD1. The V segment lost 4 bases and the J segment 5 bases; nucleotides outside the gene matches: 10. Germline V gene data show CDR1 as SQVTM and CDR2 as ANQGSEA. The CDR3 contains 15 residues. CDR3 sequence reads: CSVGSRDRGGETQYF. CDR3 DNA: TGCAGCGTTGGAAGTAGGGACAGGGGTGGCGAGACCCAGTACTTC.

This clonotype was seen only a few times. J is TRBJ2-3 and V is TRBV14; possibly TRBD1 or TRBD2 for D (7 bases each). The germline V gene has CDR1 SGHDN and CDR2 FVKESK. Between the trimmed V and J ends, which lost 4 bases and 4 bases, there was a span of 12 bases. The CDR3 totals 14 residues. CDR3 DNA: TGTGCCAGCAGCCGAGGGAGGGGGCCAGATACGCAGTATTTT. Its translation: CASSRGRGPDTQYF.

This clonotype was observed at least ten times. V usage is TRBV12-5 and J usage is TRBJ1-1; no firm D call. There are 15 residues in the CDR3. V was pared by 1 base and J by 6 bases, with 15 bases between. Germline CDR1 and CDR2: LGHNT and FRNRAP. Here the CDR3 DNA reads TGTGCTAGTGGTTTGGACTATAGTGATCCGGCTGAAGCTTTCTTT. Translated, it gives CASGLDYSDPAEAFF.

This chain joins TRBV20-1 and TRBJ2-5, with D perhaps matching TRBD1 or TRBD2 (5 bases each). Between the trimmed V and J ends, which lost 3 bases and 1 base, there was a span of 15 bases. Germline CDR1 and CDR2: DFQATT and SNEGSKA (reference sequence). This CDR3 is built from 15 residues. CDR3 amino acids: CSASFYEGFQETQYF. The CDR3, as DNA: TGCAGTGCTAGTTTTTACGAGGGGTTCCAAGAGACCCAGTACTTC.

The chain is built from TRBV6-5 and TRBJ2-1; the match to TRBD2 covers 11 bases. Germline V gene lookup returns CDR1 MNHEY and CDR2 SVGAGI. CDR3 length: 15 residues. Trimming at V came to 8 bases and at J to 4 bases, leaving 7 bases not matched to a gene. CDR3 region: CASRIRLAGYNEQFF. CDR3 nucleotides: TGTGCCAGCCGTATACGACTAGCGGGATACAATGAGCAGTTCTTC.